This T cell receptor beta chain was retrieved from a study of blood T cells in healthy people across ages. Through a sample-barcoded 5' primer and a J-beta primer mix, a second PCR was run for roughly 6 to 11 cycles. MiXCR was run by TCRdb on the 5' RACE reads, yielding one entry per CDR3 protein. The table includes a few hundred thousand distinct CDR3 sequences, roughly 26% detected once. With V trimmed by 1 base and J by 1 base, 4 bases remained unmatched. This CDR3 has 16 amino acids. CDR1 is SNHLY and CDR2 is FYNNEI in the germline V gene. General study findings and limits: Naive T cell percentage showed a strong correlation with the diversity of TCR beta.

A note on this clonotype: The antigen is undetermined.

The TCR originated in a woman in her seventies in good health. The sample comprised blood. This sequence joins TRBV2 and TRBJ2-4, with 7 bases identical to TRBD2. CDR3 bases: TGTGCCAGCAGTGAAGGCCGGGGGGTTGCCAAAAACATTCAGTACTTC. This sequence encodes CASSEGRGVAKNIQYF.